This T cell receptor beta chain was identified during a study of T cell responses to AZD1222 COVID-19 vaccine. Findings and limits, study-wide: Donors were chiefly white British, with a greater number of females, and clonal diversity was perhaps underestimated.

V lost 8 bases, J lost 0 bases, and 10 bases lay in between. The CDR3 is 14 residues long. Germline V gives CDR1 WSHSY, CDR2 SAAADI. The repertoire was sequenced with immunoSEQ multiplex PCR; TCRdb's copy has only in-frame clones and lacks some. In the table there are about 120,000 clones, over 75% of which are singletons. For this clone: Its matching antigen is unknown.

This clonotype was obtained from an adult in good health. The sample was peripheral blood, taken on day 0 of AZD1222 vaccination. V and J are TRBV10-2 and TRBJ1-4; D perhaps matches TRBD1 (6 bases). The CDR3: CASDSGATNEKLFF. Written as DNA, the CDR3 is TGCGCCAGCGATTCAGGGGCAACTAATGAAAAACTGTTTTTT.